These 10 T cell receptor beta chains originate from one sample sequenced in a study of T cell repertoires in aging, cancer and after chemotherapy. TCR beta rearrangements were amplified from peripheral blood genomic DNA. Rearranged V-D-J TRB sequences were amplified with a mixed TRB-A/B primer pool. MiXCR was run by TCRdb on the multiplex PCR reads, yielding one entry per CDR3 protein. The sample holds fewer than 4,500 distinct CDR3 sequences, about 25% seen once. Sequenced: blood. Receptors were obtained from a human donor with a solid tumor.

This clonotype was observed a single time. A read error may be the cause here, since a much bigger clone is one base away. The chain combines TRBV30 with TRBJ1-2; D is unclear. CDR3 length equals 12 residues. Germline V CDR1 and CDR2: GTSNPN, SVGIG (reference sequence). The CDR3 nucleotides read TGTGCCTGCGATACTCATATCTATGGCTACAACTTC. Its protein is CACDTHIYGYNF.

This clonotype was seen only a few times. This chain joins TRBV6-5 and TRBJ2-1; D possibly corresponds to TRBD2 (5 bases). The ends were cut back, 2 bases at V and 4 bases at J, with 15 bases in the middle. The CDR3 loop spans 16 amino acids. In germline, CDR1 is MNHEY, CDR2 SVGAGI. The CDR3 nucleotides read TGTGCCAGCAGTTACCCTAAAGGCAGACTATACAATGAGCAGTTCTTC. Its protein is CASSYPKGRLYNEQFF.

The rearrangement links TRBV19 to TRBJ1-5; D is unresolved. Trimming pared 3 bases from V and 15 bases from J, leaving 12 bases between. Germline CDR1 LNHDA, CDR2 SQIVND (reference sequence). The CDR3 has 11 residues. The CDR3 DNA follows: TGTGCCAGTAGTATCGGAGTCGAGGGGCATTTT. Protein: CASSIGVEGHF.

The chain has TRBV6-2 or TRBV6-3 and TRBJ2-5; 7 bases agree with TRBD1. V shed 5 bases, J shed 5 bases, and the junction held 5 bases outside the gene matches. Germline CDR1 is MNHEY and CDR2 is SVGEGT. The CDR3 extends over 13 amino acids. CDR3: CASSGTDRETQYF. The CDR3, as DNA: TGTGCCAGCAGTGGGACAGACAGGGAGACCCAGTACTTC.

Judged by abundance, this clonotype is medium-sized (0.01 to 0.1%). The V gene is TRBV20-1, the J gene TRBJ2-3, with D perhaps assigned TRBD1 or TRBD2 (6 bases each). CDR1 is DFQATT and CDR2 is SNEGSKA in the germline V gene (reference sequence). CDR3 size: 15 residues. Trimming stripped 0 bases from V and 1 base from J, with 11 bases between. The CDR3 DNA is TGCAGTGCTAGAGATTGGGGGGCCGGCACAGATACGCAGTATTTT. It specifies CSARDWGAGTDTQYF.

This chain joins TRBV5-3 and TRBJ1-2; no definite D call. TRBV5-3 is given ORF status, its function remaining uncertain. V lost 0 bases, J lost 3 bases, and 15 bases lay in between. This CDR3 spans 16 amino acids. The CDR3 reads CARSLAGLQPHYGYTF. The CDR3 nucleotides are TGTGCCAGAAGCTTGGCCGGTTTGCAGCCACACTATGGCTACACCTTC.

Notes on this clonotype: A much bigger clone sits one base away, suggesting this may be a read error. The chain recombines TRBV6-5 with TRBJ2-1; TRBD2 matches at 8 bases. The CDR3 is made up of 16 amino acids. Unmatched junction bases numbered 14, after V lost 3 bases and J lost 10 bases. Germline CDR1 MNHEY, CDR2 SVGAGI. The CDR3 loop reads CASSYNKRLANSEQFF. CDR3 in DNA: TGTGCCAGCAGTTATAATAAGCGACTAGCGAATTCGGAGCAGTTCTTC.

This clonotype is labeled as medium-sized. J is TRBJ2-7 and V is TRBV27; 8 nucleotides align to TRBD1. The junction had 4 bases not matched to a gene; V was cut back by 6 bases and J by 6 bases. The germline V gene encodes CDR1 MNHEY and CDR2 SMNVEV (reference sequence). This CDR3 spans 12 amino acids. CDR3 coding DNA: TGTGCCAGCAGCCTCGACAGGGGCGAGCAGTACTTC. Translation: CASSLDRGEQYF.

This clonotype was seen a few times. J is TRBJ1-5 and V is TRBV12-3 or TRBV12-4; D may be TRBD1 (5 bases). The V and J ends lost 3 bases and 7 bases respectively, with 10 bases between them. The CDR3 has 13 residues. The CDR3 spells CASSFTGEQPQHF. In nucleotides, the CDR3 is TGTGCCAGCAGTTTTACGGGGGAGCAGCCCCAGCATTTT.

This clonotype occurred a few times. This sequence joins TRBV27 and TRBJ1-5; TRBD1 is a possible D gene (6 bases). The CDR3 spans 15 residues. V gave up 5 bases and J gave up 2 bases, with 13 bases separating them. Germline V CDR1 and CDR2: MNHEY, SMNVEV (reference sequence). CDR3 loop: CASSPYGGGNQPQHF. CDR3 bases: TGTGCCAGCAGTCCGTACGGGGGCGGCAATCAGCCCCAGCATTTT.